One and the same sample provided the 26 T cell receptor beta chains below, sequenced in a study of cytomegalovirus exposure and HLA in healthy donors. This PCR relied on a set of 60 Vbeta primers and 13 Jbeta primers. Libraries were prepared by immunoSEQ multiplex PCR; TCRdb keeps only in-frame clonotypes and omits some of them. The sample includes around 150,000 clones, approximately 79% of them seen just once. The specimen sequenced was PBMCs. Receptors originate from a woman in her forties or fifties in good health and CMV-seropositive.

The V call is TRBV19, the J call TRBJ2-7; 9 nucleotides agree with TRBD1. There are 17 residues in the CDR3. Germline V CDR1 and CDR2: LNHDA, SQIVND (reference sequence). J gave up 3 bases and V 2 bases, and 11 bases lay outside the gene matches. CDR3 protein: CASSIQKTGGSLYEQYF. The CDR3 DNA sequence: TGTGCCAGTAGTATACAAAAAACAGGGGGCTCCCTCTACGAGCAGTACTTC.

The genes are TRBV5-1 and TRBJ2-1; 14 bases are a match to TRBD2. The CDR3 consists of 15 residues. CDR1 is SGHRS, CDR2 YFSETQ, per germline. V gave up 3 bases and J gave up 6 bases; unmatched junction bases: 2. Here the CDR3 reads CASSYGTSGSNEQFF. The CDR3, as DNA: TGCGCCAGCAGCTACGGGACTAGCGGGAGCAATGAGCAGTTCTTC. The full variable domain, its missing parts supplied by reference TRBV5-1 and TRBJ2-1, is KAGVTQTPRYLIKTRGQQVTLSCSPISGHRSVSWYQQTPGQGLQFLFEYFSETQRNKGNFPGRFSGRQFSNSRSEMNVSTLELGDSALYLCASSYGTSGSNEQFFGPGTRLTVL.

J is TRBJ2-1 and V is TRBV7-2, with a tentative D call TRBD1 (6 bases). CDR1 and CDR2 from the germline V gene are SGHTA and FQGNSA. The CDR3 extends over 14 amino acids. Trimming pared 4 bases from V and 5 bases from J, leaving 12 bases between. This CDR3 reads CASSSQGQNNEQFF. As DNA, the CDR3 is TGTGCCAGCAGCTCCCAGGGGCAGAACAATGAGCAGTTCTTC.

The chain links TRBV7-9 to TRBJ2-5; TRBD2 aligns across 8 bases. Germline CDR1 is SEHNR and CDR2 is FQNEAQ (reference sequence). The V gene end was trimmed by 5 bases and the J gene end by 7 bases; junction bases not matched to a gene: 12. The CDR3 runs 15 residues. The CDR3 sequence is CASSPSGLGGGTQYF. CDR3 in DNA: TGTGCCAGCAGCCCATCGGGACTAGGGGGTGGGACCCAGTACTTC.

The chain employs TRBV7-2 and TRBJ2-1, with D maybe TRBD2 (5 bases). CDR1 SGHTA and CDR2 FQGNSA come from the germline V gene. This CDR3 has 17 amino acids. Trimming stripped 1 base from V and 0 bases from J, with 13 bases between. For the CDR3, the DNA is TGTGCCAGCAGCTTAGGCGGCGGGCTAAACTCCTACAATGAGCAGTTCTTC. Its protein is CASSLGGGLNSYNEQFF.

V usage is TRBV5-6 and J usage is TRBJ1-1, with D possibly matching TRBD1 (5 bases). Deletions cut 3 bases from V and 5 bases from J, with 17 bases between. The CDR3 has 15 amino acids. CDR1 SGHDT and CDR2 YYEEEE come from the germline V gene. The CDR3 region has the DNA TGTGCCAGCAGCTCCTCCATGGGGGGATGGACTGAAGCTTTCTTT. This gives the protein CASSSSMGGWTEAFF.

The chain combines TRBV4-3 with TRBJ2-3, with 9 bases lining up with TRBD2. Germline values: CDR1 LGHNA, CDR2 YSLEER. The CDR3 runs 14 residues. J lost 10 bases, V lost 2 bases, and 7 bases had no gene match. This CDR3 is CASSQTAGGTAQYF. DNA of the CDR3: TGCGCCAGCAGCCAAACCGCGGGGGGGACGGCGCAGTATTTT.

V usage is TRBV15 and J usage is TRBJ1-1; 8 nucleotides align to TRBD1. V trimming: 7 bases; J trimming: 1 base; junction bases outside the gene matches: 2. The CDR3 is 13 residues long. The V gene's germline CDR1 is LNHNV and CDR2 YYDKDF (reference sequence). CDR3 DNA: TGTGCCACCAAACAGGGGGAGAACACTGAAGCTTTCTTT. Protein: CATKQGENTEAFF.

This chain uses TRBV6-6 with TRBJ1-4, with 7 bases lining up with TRBD1. The germline gives CDR1 MNHNY, CDR2 SVGAGI (reference sequence). V shed 5 bases and J 2 bases; nucleotides not matched to a gene: 5. The CDR3 runs to 15 residues. CDR3 in amino acids: CASSRQQGTNEKLFF. The DNA of the CDR3 is TGTGCCAGCAGTCGCCAACAGGGGACTAATGAAAAACTGTTTTTT.

This rearrangement joins TRBV4-2 to TRBJ2-1, with a tentative D call TRBD2 (5 bases). Germline CDR1 and CDR2: LGHNA and YNFKEQ. Trimming left V 1 base short and J 8 bases short, with 15 bases between. The CDR3 sequence is 15 residues long. The CDR3 reads CASSQGPGYRDEQFF. The CDR3 DNA reads TGTGCCAGCAGCCAAGGACCGGGATATCGCGATGAGCAGTTCTTC.

As DNA, the CDR3 is TGTGCCAGCAGCCCCGGGACTAGCGGGGAGGTAGACATTCAGTACTTC. It specifies CASSPGTSGEVDIQYF. This rearrangement joins TRBV7-9 to TRBJ2-4, with 13 bases identical to TRBD2. Germline V gives CDR1 SEHNR, CDR2 FQNEAQ (reference sequence). CDR3 length: 16 residues. Losses at the gene ends were 5 bases for V and 8 bases for J; bases not matched to a gene: 9.

J is TRBJ2-1 and V is TRBV29-1, with a tentative D call TRBD1 (5 bases). With 4 bases removed from V and 1 base from J, the gap between germline ends came to 11 bases. CDR1 is SQVTM and CDR2 is ANQGSEA in the germline V gene. CDR3 length: 14 amino acids. The CDR3 loop reads CSVGKGRSYNEQFF. In DNA, the CDR3 is TGCAGCGTTGGTAAGGGGCGGTCCTACAATGAGCAGTTCTTC.

This clone came up a few times. The chain employs TRBV12-1 and TRBJ2-7; the table's D call TRBD1 went unverified against the DNA. TRBV12-1 has pseudogene status. This CDR3 contains 14 residues. CDR3 nucleotide sequence: TGTGCCAGCAGCTTTGACAGGGGTATCTACGAGCAGTACTTC. Translation gives CASSFDRGIYEQYF.

The chain carries TRBV5-1 and TRBJ2-5, with TRBD1 as a possible D gene (5 bases). The CDR3 is 13 amino acids. V shed 5 bases and J shed 3 bases, with 11 bases lying between them. The V gene's germline CDR1 is SGHRS and CDR2 YFSETQ. The CDR3 sequence is CASRLGQEETQYF. The DNA of the CDR3 is TGCGCCAGCAGGTTAGGACAAGAAGAGACCCAGTACTTC.

This chain connects TRBV10-3 to TRBJ2-5, with TRBD2 matching over 12 bases. The ends lost 10 bases at V and 5 bases at J; junction bases unmatched: 5. The V gene's germline CDR1 is ENHRY and CDR2 SYGVKD. The length of the CDR3 is 13 residues. CDR3 in amino acids: CATLAGGLETQYF. CDR3 sequence (DNA): TGTGCCACCCTAGCGGGGGGGCTGGAGACCCAGTACTTC.

The chain carries TRBV2 and TRBJ1-1; D is possibly TRBD1 (5 bases). The CDR3 spans 11 residues. V lost 7 bases, J lost 8 bases, and 11 bases lay in between. The V gene's germline CDR1 is SNHLY and CDR2 FYNNEI. The CDR3 DNA reads as TGTGCCAGCACCGGACATACCGAAGCTTTCTTT. Translating it yields CASTGHTEAFF.

The rearrangement links TRBV28 to TRBJ1-6; TRBD1 matches 8 bases. From germline, CDR1 is MDHEN and CDR2 SYDVKM. CDR3 size: 14 residues. Trimming cost V 7 bases and J 7 bases; bases outside gene matches: 6. The CDR3: CASTPRDRNSPLHF. The DNA for the CDR3 is TGTGCCAGCACCCCACGGGACAGGAATTCACCCCTCCACTTT.

This clone was observed a single time. The chain is built from TRBV2 and TRBJ2-2; a possible D gene is TRBD1 (6 bases). V was clipped by 7 bases and J by 1 base, with 13 bases between them. This CDR3 has 15 amino acids. CDR1 is SNHLY and CDR2 is FYNNEI in the germline V gene. The CDR3 DNA reads as TGTGCCAGCACCCCGTCGACAGGGAACACCGGGGAGCTGTTTTTT. Translated: CASTPSTGNTGELFF.

The chain employs TRBV11-3 and TRBJ2-7; TRBD2 matches at 10 bases. The V gene's germline CDR1 is SGHNT and CDR2 YENEEA. V shed 2 bases, J shed 2 bases, and the junction held 3 bases outside the gene matches. This CDR3 contains 15 residues. CDR3 sequence reads: CASSLSSGGAYEQYF. The CDR3, as DNA: TGTGCCAGCAGCTTATCCAGCGGGGGGGCCTACGAGCAGTACTTC.

This sequence joins TRBV5-1 and TRBJ2-3; 7 bases are shared with TRBD1. The germline V gene encodes CDR1 SGHRS and CDR2 YFSETQ. The CDR3 spans 14 residues. The V segment lost 3 bases and the J segment 3 bases; nucleotides outside the gene matches: 4. The CDR3 coding sequence is TGCGCCAGCAGCTCCGGGACAGTAACAGATACGCAGTATTTT. Translated: CASSSGTVTDTQYF.

This clone came up a few times. The chain recombines TRBV6-5 with TRBJ1-4; 9 bases agree with TRBD1. In germline, CDR1 is MNHEY, CDR2 SVGAGI. The CDR3 length is 14 residues. The ends lost 5 bases at V and 8 bases at J; junction bases unmatched: 6. In DNA, the CDR3 is TGTGCCAGCAGTAACCCGGGACAGGGAGAAAAACTGTTTTTT. This encodes CASSNPGQGEKLFF.

The rearrangement links TRBV7-9 to TRBJ2-1, with TRBD2 matching 7 bases. The CDR3 covers 15 residues. In germline, CDR1 is SEHNR, CDR2 FQNEAQ (reference sequence). The J segment lost 3 bases and the V segment lost 5 bases, leaving 7 bases of the junction unmatched. CDR3 sequence reads: CASSPGLEVYNEQFF. The CDR3 region has the DNA TGTGCCAGCAGCCCCGGACTAGAGGTCTACAATGAGCAGTTCTTC.

V gene TRBV2 combines with J gene TRBJ1-1; TRBD1 is a possible D gene (5 bases). The V gene's germline CDR1 is SNHLY and CDR2 FYNNEI. Trimming took off 6 bases at V and 0 bases at J, with 11 bases between the two ends. This CDR3 has 14 amino acids. CDR3 amino acids: CASSQGQLNTEAFF. CDR3 coding DNA: TGTGCCAGCAGCCAGGGTCAACTGAACACTGAAGCTTTCTTT.

The rearrangement links TRBV6-4 to TRBJ1-2, with a tentative D call TRBD1 (6 bases). Germline CDR1 reads MRHNA; CDR2 reads SNTAGT. The V and J ends lost 6 bases and 8 bases respectively, with 13 bases between them. This CDR3 comprises 12 residues. DNA of the CDR3: TGTGCCAGCAGCGATATCAGGGGCGGCTACACCTTC. Translating it yields CASSDIRGGYTF.

The chain uses TRBV5-1 and TRBJ1-5; the D gene is possibly TRBD1 (6 bases). Germline CDR1 and CDR2: SGHRS and YFSETQ. V was trimmed by 1 base and J by 7 bases, leaving 15 bases between them. This CDR3 spans 15 amino acids. CDR3 amino acids: CASSLSAGESQPQHF. The CDR3 DNA sequence: TGCGCCAGCAGCTTGTCGGCAGGGGAGAGCCAGCCCCAGCATTTT.

The chain combines TRBV5-4 with TRBJ2-7, with TRBD2 matching 12 bases. There are 15 residues in the CDR3. Germline lookup yields CDR1 SGHNT and CDR2 YYREEE (reference sequence). Trimming cost V 2 bases and J 7 bases; bases outside gene matches: 7. Here the CDR3 reads CASSLELAGGMEQYF. In DNA form, the CDR3 reads TGTGCCAGCAGCTTAGAGCTAGCGGGGGGGATGGAGCAGTACTTC.